This TCR beta chain comes out of a study of blood T cell repertoires in COVID-19 (dated by TCRdb to 2018 to 2021). At the level of the whole study: The collaborator samples originated in the United States, Italy and Spain and spanned the acute and convalescent phases of COVID-19. The prospective study material was composed of cDNA or gDNA derived from T cells, B-cell-depleted T cells, or PBMCs. Subjects who had been exposed to COVID-19, were actively infected with it, or had recovered from it provided the deeply sampled blood TCRbeta repertoires that made up the dataset. The repertoires were made available in a free public database intended to serve as a resource for research on the immune response to SARS-CoV-2. The samples were drawn from two sources: the first 160 participants of the ongoing ImmuneRACE study, and fewer than 1,500 subjects contributed by 6 global collaborators. The sample metadata nearly always contained a de-identified subject ID, COVID-19 status, age in years and sex. HLA class I and class II types, where available, came from metadata supplied by the sample provider rather than from assay-based typing. Overall study results and their limits: The amount of clinical and demographic metadata varied by source and participant and was provided uncurated.

As encoded in the germline V gene (reference sequence), CDR1 is LNHDA while CDR2 is SQIVND. The germline V end is reduced by 5 bases and the J end by 0 bases; junction bases left unmatched: 7. The CDR3 holds 16 amino acids from the cysteine to the phenylalanine. This entry keeps only the CDR3 DNA: 48 bases, framed from base 1. Collaborating institutions collected whole blood in K2EDTA tubes following their own protocols. For TCRbeta analysis, collaborators shipped samples as frozen whole blood, isolated PBMCs, or DNA extracted from either of those sample types. Concerning this clone: Its recognized antigen is unknown. Base qualities were left out, and no much larger clone turns up one base away.

TCRbeta CDR3 regions were amplified from genomic DNA using the immunoSEQ Assay, a bias-controlled multiplex PCR. As for the authors' bioinformatics: Nucleated cell counts per sample were estimated from amplification of reference gene primers within the assay. To quantify the absolute abundance of each unique TCRbeta CDR3 rearrangement, sequence reads were collapsed and filtered. For each sample, productive Simpson clonality was calculated as the square root of Simpson's diversity index over productive rearrangements. TCRdb took this table from immuneACCESS and kept in-frame rearrangements with V and J called. Such tables lack part of the clones; where checked against another copy, unresolved V genes explain under half of the gap, and the rest is unexplained. V and J calls and clone size are those listed in that table; D and trimming were worked out from the DNA. In this sample the table shows 100,000 to 150,000 clones, more than 60% of which occur a single time. The ten top clones hold over 1.5% of the sample.

Sequencing was done on a sample of peripheral blood. The chain uses TRBV19 and TRBJ2-1; 7 bases in between match TRBD2. The source of this sequence is a woman aged 70 to 79 with acute or convalescent COVID-19. The DNA sequence is as follows: TGTGCCAGTAGTGGGGCTCGCGGGAGCTCCTACAATGAGCAGTTCTTC. Protein translation: CASSGARGSSYNEQFF.